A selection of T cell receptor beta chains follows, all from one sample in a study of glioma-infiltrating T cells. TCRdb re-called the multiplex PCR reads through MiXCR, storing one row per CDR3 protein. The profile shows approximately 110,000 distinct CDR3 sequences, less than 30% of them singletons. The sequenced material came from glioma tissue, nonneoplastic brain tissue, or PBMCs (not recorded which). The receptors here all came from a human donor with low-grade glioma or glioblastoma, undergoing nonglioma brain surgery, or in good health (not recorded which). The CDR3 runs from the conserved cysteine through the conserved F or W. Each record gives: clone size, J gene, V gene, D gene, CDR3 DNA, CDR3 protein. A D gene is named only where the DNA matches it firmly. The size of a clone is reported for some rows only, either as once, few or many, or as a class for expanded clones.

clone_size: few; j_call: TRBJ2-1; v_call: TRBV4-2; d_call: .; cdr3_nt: TGTGCCAGCAGCCAAGAGGGGCGGGGACCCTTCCCCTACAATGAGCAGTTCTTC; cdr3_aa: CASSQEGRGPFPYNEQFF
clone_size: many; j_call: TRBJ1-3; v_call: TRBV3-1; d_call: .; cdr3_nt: TGTGCCAGCAGCCAGAACACTCCTGGAAACACCATATATTTT; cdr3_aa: CASSQNTPGNTIYF
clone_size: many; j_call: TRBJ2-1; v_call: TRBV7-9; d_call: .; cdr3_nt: TGTGCCAGCAGCTTAGGGGAGCAGTTCTTC; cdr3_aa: CASSLGEQFF
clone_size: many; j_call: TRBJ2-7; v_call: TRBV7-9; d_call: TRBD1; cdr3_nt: TGTGCCAGCAGCTTAGGAACAGGGGGTTTCTCCTACGAGCAGTACTTC; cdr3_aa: CASSLGTGGFSYEQYF
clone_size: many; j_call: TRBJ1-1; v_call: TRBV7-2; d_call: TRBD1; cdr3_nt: TGTGCCAGCAGCCCCTGGGACAGGGGATCCACTGAAGCTTTCTTT; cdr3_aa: CASSPWDRGSTEAFF
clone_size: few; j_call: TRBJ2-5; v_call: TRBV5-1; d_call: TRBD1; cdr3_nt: TGCGCCAGCAGCTTAACGGACAGGGAGACCCAGTACTTC; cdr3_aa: CASSLTDRETQYF
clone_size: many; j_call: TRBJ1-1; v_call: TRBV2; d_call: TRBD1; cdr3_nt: TGTGCCAGCAGCAGGGGGACAGGGTCCCAAGCTTTCTTT; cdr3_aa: CASSRGTGSQAFF
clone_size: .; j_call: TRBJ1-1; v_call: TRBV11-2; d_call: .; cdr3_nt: TGTGCCAGCAGCTTAGATCGGACGGATCTGAACACTGAAGCTTTCTTT; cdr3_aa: CASSLDRTDLNTEAFF
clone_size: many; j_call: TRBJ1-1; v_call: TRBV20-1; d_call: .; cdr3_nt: TGCAGTGCTAACCCCCCCTTGCCAGGGTGGACTGAAGCTTTCTTT; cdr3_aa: CSANPPLPGWTEAFF
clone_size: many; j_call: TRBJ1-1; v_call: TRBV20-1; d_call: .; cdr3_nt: TGCAGTGCTATAACGACGGTGAACACTGAAGCTTTCTTT; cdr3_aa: CSAITTVNTEAFF
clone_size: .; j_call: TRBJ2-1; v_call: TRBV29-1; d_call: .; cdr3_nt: TGCAGGGAGGGGGGCGGGGGTGAGCAGTTCTTC; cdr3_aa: CREGGGGEQFF
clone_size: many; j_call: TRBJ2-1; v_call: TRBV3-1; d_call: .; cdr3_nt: TGTGCCAGCAGCTCCCGAGGAGCTTTCAATGAGCAGTTCTTC; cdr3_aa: CASSSRGAFNEQFF
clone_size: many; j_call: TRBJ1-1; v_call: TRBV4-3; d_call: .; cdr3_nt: TGCGCCAGCAGCCAAGAACGGAGGGATGGTGAAGCTTTCTTT; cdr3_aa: CASSQERRDGEAFF
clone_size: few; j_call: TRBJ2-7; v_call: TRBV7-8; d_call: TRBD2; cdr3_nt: TGTGCCAGCAGCTTAGGTTCTCTAGCGGGTGTCTACGAGCAGTACTTC; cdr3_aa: CASSLGSLAGVYEQYF
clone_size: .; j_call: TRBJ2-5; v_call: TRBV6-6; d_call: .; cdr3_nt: TGTGGCAGCAGTTACTACTTGGGGGACCAAGAGATCCACTACTTC; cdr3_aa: CGSSYYLGDQEIHYF